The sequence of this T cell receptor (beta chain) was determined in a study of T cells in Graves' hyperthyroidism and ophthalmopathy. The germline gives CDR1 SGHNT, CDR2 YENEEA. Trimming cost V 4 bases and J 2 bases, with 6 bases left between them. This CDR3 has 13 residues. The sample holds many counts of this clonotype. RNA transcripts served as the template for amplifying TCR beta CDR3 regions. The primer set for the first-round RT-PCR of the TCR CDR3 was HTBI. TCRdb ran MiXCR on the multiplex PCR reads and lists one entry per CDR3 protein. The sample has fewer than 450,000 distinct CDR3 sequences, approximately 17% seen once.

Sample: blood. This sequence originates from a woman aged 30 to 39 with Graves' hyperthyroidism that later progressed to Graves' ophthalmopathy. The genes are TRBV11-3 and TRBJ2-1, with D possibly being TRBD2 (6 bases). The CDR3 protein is CASSSGAYNEQFF. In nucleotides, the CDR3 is TGTGCCAGCAGCTCGGGAGCCTACAATGAGCAGTTCTTC.